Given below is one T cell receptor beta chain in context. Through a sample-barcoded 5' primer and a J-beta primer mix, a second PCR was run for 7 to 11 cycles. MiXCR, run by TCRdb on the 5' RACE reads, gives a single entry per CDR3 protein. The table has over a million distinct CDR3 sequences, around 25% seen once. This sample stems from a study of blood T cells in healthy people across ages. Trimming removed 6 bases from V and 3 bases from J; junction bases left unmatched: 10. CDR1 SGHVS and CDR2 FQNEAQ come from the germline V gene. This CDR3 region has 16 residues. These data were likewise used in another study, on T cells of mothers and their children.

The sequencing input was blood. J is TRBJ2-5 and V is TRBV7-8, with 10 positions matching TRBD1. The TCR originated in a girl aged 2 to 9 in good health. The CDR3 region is CASRRPGGQGKETQYF. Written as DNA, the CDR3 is TGTGCCAGCAGGCGACCGGGGGGACAGGGGAAAGAGACCCAGTACTTC.